This T cell receptor beta chain is drawn from a study of shared clonotypes between healthy human individuals. Across the study: Contributing individuals were a couple of females and a few males aged 18 to 49. Study results and limitations: Among a few donors, approximately 5.4% of naive CD4 clonotypes were found in common.

Comment on this clone: What it recognizes is unknown. This sample also contains other DNA sequences that code for the same CDR3.

CDR1 and CDR2 from the germline V gene are KGHSH and LQKENI. The CDR3 totals 13 residues. V lost 3 bases and J 4 bases, leaving 7 bases between the germline ends. At deep level, the assay was performed. The material for each subset, its genomic DNA, was split evenly across several immunoSEQ plates. Profiling relied on immunoSEQ multiplex PCR, and the TCRdb table lists in-frame clones only, not all of them. The sample records about 990,000 clones, approximately 80% being singletons. The rearrangement joins TRBV18 to TRBJ1-5, with D perhaps matching TRBD1 (5 bases). The source of this sequence is a young man in good health. Some clones in this sample may be carry-over from other donors' samples. The specimen was memory CD4+ T cells from PBMCs. Subset denoted: CD45RA-negative fraction. The CDR3 DNA reads as TGTGCCAGCTCACCTGGGGGGAATCAGCCCCAGCATTTT. This sequence encodes CASSPGGNQPQHF.